This T cell receptor beta chain was sequenced during a study of T cells after yellow fever vaccination. Whole-study results and caveats: Abundant bulk-population clonotypes could contaminate the FACS-sorted repertoires. On re-exposure, the response was weaker but peaked faster, at day 5 versus 15. Booster sampling recovered most clones from primary vaccination (approximately 97% CD4, approximately 88% CD8).

This clonotype showed up just a few times. Its antigen is as yet unknown. The CDR3 is 14 residues long. Synthesis of TCR cDNA relied on 5'RACE template switching, which attached a universal primer site and UMIs. Each CDR3 protein is one row after TCRdb ran MiXCR on the 5' RACE reads. The sample has 250,000 or so distinct CDR3 sequences; roughly 3.7% are singletons. This specimen consisted of PBMCs, obtained 15 days after the yellow fever booster vaccination. This receptor was obtained from a man younger than 30 who received the YFV17D yellow fever vaccine. The genes are TRBV3-2 and TRBJ1-1. TRBV3-2 is a listed pseudogene. The CDR3 nucleotides read TGTGCCAGCAGCCATGGTGGGGAGGGCACTGAAGCTTTCTTT. Translated: CASSHGGEGTEAFF.